This T cell receptor beta chain comes out of a study of T cells in Graves' hyperthyroidism and ophthalmopathy. Cells are PBMCs isolated from 10 ml of fresh blood. This CDR3 is built from 15 residues. CDR1 PRHDT and CDR2 FYEKMQ come from the germline V gene (reference sequence). Losses at the gene ends were 5 bases for V and 5 bases for J; bases not matched to a gene: 8. What was amplified from RNA transcripts were TCR beta CDR3 regions. Initially, a first-round RT-PCR of the TCR CDR3 employed the HTBI primer set. TCRdb reprocessed the multiplex PCR reads via MiXCR and lists one record per CDR3 protein. Of a few hundred thousand distinct CDR3 sequences in the sample, about a sixth were seen once.

The sample taken for sequencing was blood. The receptor was derived from a woman in her twenties or thirties with Graves' hyperthyroidism. The rearrangement joins TRBV13 to TRBJ1-1; 10 bases line up with TRBD1. The CDR3 here is CASSPGTGEDTEAFF. The CDR3 coding sequence is TGTGCCAGCAGCCCCGGGACAGGGGAAGATACTGAAGCTTTCTTT.